The 30 T cell receptor beta chains below come from one sample, sequenced in a study of shared clonotypes between healthy human individuals. Using immunoSEQ multiplex PCR, the repertoire was profiled, and TCRdb retains in-frame clones only, with some absent. The sample lists around 2,000,000 clones, 85% to 95% occurring once. Cells designated naive CD8 were CD45RO-negative and were positively selected for CCR7, with terminally differentiated effector memory CD45RA+ cells excluded. Sequences were obtained from naive CD8+ T cells from PBMCs. The receptors were gathered from a young man in good health. Some clones in this sample may be carry-over from other donors' samples.

The genes are TRBV27 and TRBJ2-1; tentatively, D is TRBD1 or TRBD2 (5 bases each). The germline V gene encodes CDR1 MNHEY and CDR2 SMNVEV (reference sequence). The V end lost 8 bases, the J end lost 1 base, and 12 bases lay between the germline ends. This CDR3 comprises 14 residues. The CDR3 sequence is CASGDDSSYNEQFF. CDR3 sequence (DNA): TGTGCCAGCGGGGACGACAGTTCCTACAATGAGCAGTTCTTC.

The chain joins TRBV28 to TRBJ2-1; no clear D. V lost 3 bases and J lost 5, with 14 bases in between. The CDR3 consists of 15 residues. Germline V gene sequence: CDR1 MDHEN, CDR2 SYDVKM. The CDR3 is CASSFSAKTNNEQFF. CDR3 bases: TGTGCCAGCAGTTTCTCCGCGAAGACCAACAATGAGCAGTTCTTC.

Points on this clone: The sample holds other DNA sequences that translate to the same CDR3. DNA for the CDR3: TGTGCCAGCAGCTTAGCCGCCAGCTCCTACGAGCAGTACTTC. Its protein is CASSLAASSYEQYF. The chain uses TRBV7-2 and TRBJ2-7; no clear D gene. CDR3 size: 14 residues. The V and J ends lost 0 bases and 0 bases respectively, with 6 bases between them. CDR1 is SGHTA, CDR2 FQGNSA, per germline.

The CDR3 reads CASGTGQPQHF. As DNA, the CDR3 is TGTGCCTCTGGAACGGGACAGCCCCAGCATTTT. The rearrangement links TRBV27 to TRBJ1-5; no firm D call. The V end lost 11 bases, the J end lost 7 bases, and 12 bases lay between the germline ends. From germline, CDR1 is MNHEY and CDR2 SMNVEV (reference sequence). The CDR3 consists of 11 residues.

The J gene is TRBJ2-7, the V gene TRBV6-1; 10 bases are shared with TRBD2. This CDR3 contains 17 residues. Germline V gene data show CDR1 as MNHNS and CDR2 as SASEGT. V trimming: 2 bases; J trimming: 2 bases; junction bases outside the gene matches: 9. In DNA form, the CDR3 reads TGTGCCAGCAGTGAATTTTGGTCTAGCGGGAGTACCTACGAGCAGTACTTC. Protein sequence: CASSEFWSSGSTYEQYF.

This clone was seen once. The chain recombines TRBV28 with TRBJ2-3, with no clear D. In germline, CDR1 is MDHEN, CDR2 SYDVKM. V gave up 8 bases and J gave up 0 bases, with 12 bases separating them. The CDR3 is 14 residues long. The CDR3 here is CASFPRASTDTQYF. In DNA, the CDR3 is TGTGCCAGCTTTCCGCGAGCTAGCACAGATACGCAGTATTTT.

This clone was picked up a small number of times. Other DNA sequences in this specimen translate into the identical CDR3. The V gene is TRBV19, the J gene TRBJ2-1; perhaps TRBD2 as D (6 bases). Looked up from germline, CDR1 is LNHDA and CDR2 is SQIVND (reference sequence). V lost 2 bases, J lost 0 bases, and 8 bases lay in between. The CDR3 covers 15 residues. The CDR3, as DNA: TGTGCCAGTAGTATAACTAGCAGCTCCTACAATGAGCAGTTCTTC. Its translation is CASSITSSSYNEQFF.

The V call is TRBV21-1, the J call TRBJ2-1; the D call in the table, TRBD2, was not verified against the DNA. TRBV21-1 is a recognized pseudogene. This CDR3 spans 13 amino acids. CDR3 bases: TGTGCCAGCACGCTAGCGGGAGTTAATGAGCAGTTCTTC. It yields the protein CASTLAGVNEQFF.

This chain uses TRBV6-6 with TRBJ2-2, with D perhaps being TRBD1 or TRBD2 (6 bases each). The CDR3 sequence is 14 residues long. V shed 8 bases and J shed 3 bases, with 13 bases lying between them. CDR1 is MNHNY and CDR2 is SVGAGI in the germline V gene (reference sequence). The CDR3 DNA follows: TGTGCCAGCGCCCCGGAGGGGGACACCGGGGAGCTGTTTTTT. Translating it yields CASAPEGDTGELFF.

The DNA for the CDR3 is TGTGCCAGCAGCTCGGGACAGCGGGACGAGCAGTACTTC. It specifies CASSSGQRDEQYF. The rearrangement joins TRBV7-7 to TRBJ2-7; D is perhaps TRBD1 (7 bases). The V end was cut by 4 bases, the J end by 5 bases, with 12 bases between. Germline values: CDR1 SSHAT, CDR2 FNYEAQ (reference sequence). The CDR3 spans 13 residues.

The CDR3 region is CATRQGGGTGELFF. CDR3 in DNA: TGTGCCACCAGACAGGGTGGGGGCACCGGGGAGCTGTTTTTT. The chain links TRBV15 to TRBJ2-2, with a weak D call TRBD1 (6 bases). CDR3 length equals 14 residues. V was trimmed by 6 bases and J by 4 bases, leaving 12 bases between them. Germline V gives CDR1 LNHNV, CDR2 YYDKDF (reference sequence).

The chain joins TRBV27 to TRBJ2-1; a possible D gene is TRBD2 (7 bases). With 3 bases removed from V and 10 bases from J, the gap between germline ends came to 19 bases. Germline V gene sequence: CDR1 MNHEY, CDR2 SMNVEV (reference sequence). This CDR3 has 15 amino acids. CDR3 DNA sequence: TGTGCCAGCAGTTTTATCGGGGCGGGGAGGGGGGAGCAGTTCTTC. This gives the protein CASSFIGAGRGEQFF.

V and J are TRBV5-8 and TRBJ1-1; 9 nucleotides agree with TRBD1. CDR1 and CDR2 from the germline V gene are SGHTS and YDEGEE. Germline trimming cut 4 bases from V and 7 bases from J; bases unmatched to any gene: 17. The CDR3 consists of 17 residues. DNA of the CDR3: TGTGCCAGCAGCCGTGGGGGGACAGGGCTGGTTGAGGGTGAAGCTTTCTTT. This codes for CASSRGGTGLVEGEAFF.

This chain joins TRBV10-2 and TRBJ1-1; no definite D call. Germline loops: CDR1 WSHSY, CDR2 SAAADI. Trimming took off 7 bases at V and 6 bases at J, with 18 bases between the two ends. The CDR3 is made up of 14 amino acids. The CDR3, as DNA: TGCGCCAGCAAGCTGACGGAGGGTGCCCCTGAAGCTTTCTTT. Translated, it gives CASKLTEGAPEAFF.

With respect to this clone: Other DNA sequences in this specimen translate into the identical CDR3. This rearrangement joins TRBV19 to TRBJ1-5; a possible D gene is TRBD1 (5 bases). The germline V gene encodes CDR1 LNHDA and CDR2 SQIVND (reference sequence). Deletions cut 4 bases from V and 0 bases from J, with 10 bases between. The CDR3 sequence is 15 residues long. The CDR3 reads CASSRDRDSNQPQHF. For the CDR3, the DNA is TGTGCCAGTAGTAGGGACCGGGATAGCAATCAGCCCCAGCATTTT.

The chain recombines TRBV4-3 with TRBJ2-3; 10 bases fit TRBD2. V lost 3 bases, J lost 4 bases, and 4 bases stayed unmatched. The CDR3 is 15 residues long. CDR1 and CDR2 from the germline V gene are LGHNA and YSLEER. CDR3 sequence: CASSHSGLAADTQYF. Written as DNA, the CDR3 is TGCGCCAGCAGCCATTCAGGACTAGCGGCAGATACGCAGTATTTT.

The gene calls are TRBV9 and TRBJ2-1, with a tentative D call TRBD1 (6 bases). The CDR3 spans 15 residues. Germline CDR1 reads SGDLS; CDR2 reads YYNGEE. V lost 1 base, J lost 8 bases, and 16 bases lay in between. CDR3 nucleotides: TGTGCCAGCAGCGTACCGCAAGGGGGTCGGGATGAGCAGTTCTTC. Protein product: CASSVPQGGRDEQFF.

Comments on this clone: Other DNA sequences in the sample encode the same CDR3. The chain links TRBV9 to TRBJ2-1, with 11 bases that match TRBD2. CDR1 and CDR2 (germline): SGDLS, YYNGEE. The CDR3 totals 15 residues. J was trimmed by 2 bases and V by 4 bases; bases with no gene match: 2. Here the CDR3 DNA reads TGTGCCAGCAGCTTAGCGGGAGGGCCCTACAATGAGCAGTTCTTC. It encodes CASSLAGGPYNEQFF.

The chain joins TRBV6-5 to TRBJ2-3, with D possibly being TRBD1 or TRBD2 (5 bases each). Germline CDR1 and CDR2: MNHEY and SVGAGI. The CDR3 has 15 amino acids. The V and J ends lost 6 bases and 7 bases respectively, with 20 bases between them. CDR3 sequence (DNA): TGTGCCAGCAGCCTAGACGGGAAGGGGCGGAATACGCAGTATTTT. Translated: CASSLDGKGRNTQYF.

The V call is TRBV7-2, the J call TRBJ1-3, with 7 positions matching TRBD1. CDR3 length equals 16 residues. Per germline, CDR1 SGHTA and CDR2 FQGNSA. The J segment lost 0 bases and the V segment lost 5 bases, leaving 7 bases of the junction unmatched. The CDR3 DNA is TGTGCCAGCAGCCCGGACAGGTTCATCTCTGGAAACACCATATATTTT. It translates to CASSPDRFISGNTIYF.

The rearrangement joins TRBV18 to TRBJ2-7; the D gene is possibly TRBD1 (6 bases). There are 15 residues in the CDR3. Germline CDR1 is KGHSH and CDR2 is LQKENI. Trimming removed 3 bases from V and 0 bases from J, with 12 bases in between. CDR3 coding DNA: TGTGCCAGCTCACCTAGACAGGAGTCCTCCTACGAGCAGTACTTC. Translating gives CASSPRQESSYEQYF.

The chain recombines TRBV6-5 with TRBJ2-1; 8 nucleotides agree with TRBD1. The junction had 6 bases not matched to a gene; V was cut back by 5 bases and J by 9 bases. Germline CDR1 and CDR2: MNHEY and SVGAGI. The CDR3 is 13 residues long. The CDR3 DNA sequence: TGTGCCAGCAGTACGGACAGGGTGGGTGAGCAGTTCTTC. Its translation is CASSTDRVGEQFF.

V gene TRBV27 combines with J gene TRBJ1-2; D unresolved. Trimming pared 5 bases from V and 7 bases from J, leaving 23 bases between. CDR3 length equals 16 residues. Germline V gene lookup returns CDR1 MNHEY and CDR2 SMNVEV (reference sequence). The CDR3 is CASSRISVAHDGGYTF. DNA for the CDR3: TGTGCCAGCAGTCGTATATCGGTGGCACATGATGGTGGCTACACCTTC.

The genes are TRBV28 and TRBJ2-1; 8 nucleotides align to TRBD1. Germline CDR1 and CDR2: MDHEN and SYDVKM. This CDR3 spans 14 amino acids. Trimming removed 8 bases from V and 0 bases from J; junction bases left unmatched: 3. The CDR3 reads CASLTGDSYNEQFF. The DNA for the CDR3 is TGTGCCAGCCTGACAGGGGACTCCTACAATGAGCAGTTCTTC.

The rearrangement uses TRBV29-1 and TRBJ2-7; 10 bases agree with TRBD2. The CDR3 covers 14 residues. Germline CDR1 reads SQVTM; CDR2 reads ANQGSEA. Trimming took 7 bases from V and 2 from J; bases not matched to a gene: 8. The CDR3 here is CSALGTSAAYEQYF. The CDR3 coding sequence is TGCAGCGCTCTTGGGACTAGCGCCGCCTACGAGCAGTACTTC.

The chain joins TRBV7-9 to TRBJ2-7, with 14 positions matching TRBD2. This CDR3 spans 17 amino acids. Germline V gives CDR1 SEHNR, CDR2 FQNEAQ (reference sequence). The J segment lost 2 bases and the V segment lost 5 bases, leaving 8 bases of the junction unmatched. In DNA form, the CDR3 reads TGTGCCAGCAGCCCCTCGGGGACTAGCGGGAGCCCCTACGAGCAGTACTTC. The encoded protein is CASSPSGTSGSPYEQYF.

The rearrangement uses TRBV12-5 and TRBJ2-1; D gene uncertain. In germline, CDR1 is LGHNT, CDR2 FRNRAP. This CDR3 region has 13 residues. V lost 6 bases, J lost 7 bases, and 13 bases lay in between. As DNA, the CDR3 is TGTGCTAGTGGGCCAGAGATGTTAAATGAGCAGTTCTTC. Translation gives CASGPEMLNEQFF.

The J gene is TRBJ2-7, the V gene TRBV13; no clear D gene. V was trimmed by 2 bases and J by 5 bases, leaving 7 bases between them. The CDR3 is 12 residues long. Germline CDR1 reads PRHDT; CDR2 reads FYEKMQ (reference sequence). The CDR3 sequence: CASSLSRHEQYF. The DNA for the CDR3 is TGTGCCAGCAGCTTATCCCGACACGAGCAGTACTTC.

In its sample, this clone was seen a few times. This chain joins TRBV7-9 and TRBJ1-1; no clear D gene. In germline, CDR1 is SEHNR, CDR2 FQNEAQ (reference sequence). V lost 4 bases and J 0 bases, leaving 12 bases between the germline ends. CDR3 length equals 15 residues. The CDR3 loop reads CASSSTRLMNTEAFF. The CDR3 DNA reads TGTGCCAGCAGCTCGACCCGGTTAATGAACACTGAAGCTTTCTTT.

CDR3 bases: TGCAGCGCCCAAGACGGGGTGGATACGCAGTATTTT. Translation: CSAQDGVDTQYF. V and J are TRBV29-1 and TRBJ2-3; maybe TRBD2 (5 bases). Germline CDR1 reads SQVTM; CDR2 reads ANQGSEA. Trimming took 7 bases from V and 6 from J, leaving 14 bases between them. The CDR3 loop spans 12 amino acids.